This T cell receptor beta chain was found in a study of molecular identifiers for immune sequencing clone quantification. Study-wide results and caveats: Clones carrying above 20 RNA copies accounted for over 98% of effector molecules, under 1% in naive cells.

Generation of bulk TCR libraries relied on previously described methods and listed TCR primers. TCRdb re-called the PCR reads through MiXCR, storing one row per CDR3 protein. Altogether more than 250,000 distinct CDR3 sequences are present, about a fifth being singletons, with the ten largest covering approximately 0.8%. Turning to this clonotype: What it recognizes is unknown.

Germline values: CDR1 SGHVS, CDR2 FNYEAQ. CDR3 length: 14 residues. Trimming removed 3 bases at V and 7 bases at J, with 12 bases between. Sorted naive CD8 T cells were those defined as CD8+CD4-CCR7+CD45RA+. This sequence originates from a human donor in good health. Some libraries in this study had Jurkat cell RNA spiked in. The chain is built from TRBV7-6 and TRBJ2-2; D may be TRBD1 (6 bases). Sequenced sample: naive CD8+ T cells from blood, with Jurkat cell RNA spiked in. The subset was: FACS-sorted CD8+CD4-CCR7+CD45RA+ naive T cells. The CDR3 nucleotides read TGTGCCAGCAGCTTGGGGACAAATAACGGGGAGCTGTTTTTT. It is translated as CASSLGTNNGELFF.